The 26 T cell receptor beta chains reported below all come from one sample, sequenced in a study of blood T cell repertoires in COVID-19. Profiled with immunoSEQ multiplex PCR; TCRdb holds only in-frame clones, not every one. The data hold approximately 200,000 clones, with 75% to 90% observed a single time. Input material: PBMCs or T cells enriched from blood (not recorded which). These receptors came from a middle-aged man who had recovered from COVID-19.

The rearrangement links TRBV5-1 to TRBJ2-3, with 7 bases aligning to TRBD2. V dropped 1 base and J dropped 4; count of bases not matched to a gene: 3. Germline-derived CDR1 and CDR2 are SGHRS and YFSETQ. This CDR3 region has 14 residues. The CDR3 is CASSLTGGSDTQYF. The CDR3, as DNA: TGCGCCAGCAGCTTGACCGGGGGGTCAGATACGCAGTATTTT.

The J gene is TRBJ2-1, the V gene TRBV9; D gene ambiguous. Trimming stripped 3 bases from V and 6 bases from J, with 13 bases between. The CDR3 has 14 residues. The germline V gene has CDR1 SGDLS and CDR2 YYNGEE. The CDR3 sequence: CASSADANSNEQFF. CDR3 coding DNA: TGTGCCAGCAGCGCTGATGCCAACTCCAATGAGCAGTTCTTC.

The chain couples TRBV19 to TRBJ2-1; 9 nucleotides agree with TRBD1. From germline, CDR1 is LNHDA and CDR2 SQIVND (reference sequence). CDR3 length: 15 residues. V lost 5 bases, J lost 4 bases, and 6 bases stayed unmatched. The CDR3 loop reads CASSLDRGGYNEQFF. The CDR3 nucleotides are TGTGCCAGTAGTCTTGACAGGGGGGGATACAATGAGCAGTTCTTC. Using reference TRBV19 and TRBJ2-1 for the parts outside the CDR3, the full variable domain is DGGITQSPKYLFRKEGQNVTLSCEQNLNHDAMYWYRQDPGQGLRLIYYSQIVNDFQKGDIAEGYSVSREKKESFPLTVTSAQKNPTAFYLCASSLDRGGYNEQFFGPGTRLTVL.

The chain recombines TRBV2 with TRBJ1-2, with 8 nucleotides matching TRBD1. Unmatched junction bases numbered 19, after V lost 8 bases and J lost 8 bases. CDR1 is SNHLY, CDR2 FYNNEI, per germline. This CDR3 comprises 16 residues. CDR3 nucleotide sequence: TGTGCCAGCGTGGGAACCTCGGGACAGGCAGGCAGGGGCTACACCTTC. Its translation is CASVGTSGQAGRGYTF.

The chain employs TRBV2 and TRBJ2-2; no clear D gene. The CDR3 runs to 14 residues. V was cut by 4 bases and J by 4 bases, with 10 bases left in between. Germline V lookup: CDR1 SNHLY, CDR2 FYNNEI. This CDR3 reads CASSGLSGTGELFF. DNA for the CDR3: TGTGCCAGCAGTGGACTCTCCGGCACCGGGGAGCTGTTTTTT.

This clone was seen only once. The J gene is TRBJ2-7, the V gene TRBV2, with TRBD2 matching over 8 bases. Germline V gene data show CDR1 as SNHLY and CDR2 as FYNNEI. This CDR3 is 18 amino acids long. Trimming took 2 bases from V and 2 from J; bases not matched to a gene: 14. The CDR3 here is CASSERAGGAYFTYEQYF. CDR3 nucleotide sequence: TGTGCCAGCAGTGAAAGGGCGGGGGGCGCCTATTTTACCTACGAGCAGTACTTC.

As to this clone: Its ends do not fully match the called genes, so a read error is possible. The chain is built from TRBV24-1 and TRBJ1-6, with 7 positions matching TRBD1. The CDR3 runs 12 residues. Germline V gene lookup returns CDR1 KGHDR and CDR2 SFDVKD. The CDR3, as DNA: TGTGCCCCCAGGGGGGGTCCTTCACCCCTCCACTTT. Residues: CAPRGGPSPLHF.

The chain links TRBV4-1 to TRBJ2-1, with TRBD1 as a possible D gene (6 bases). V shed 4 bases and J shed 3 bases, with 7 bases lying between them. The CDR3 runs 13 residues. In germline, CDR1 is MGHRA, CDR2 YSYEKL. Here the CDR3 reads CASSPDSYNEQFF. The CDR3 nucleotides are TGCGCCAGCAGCCCGGACAGCTACAATGAGCAGTTCTTC.

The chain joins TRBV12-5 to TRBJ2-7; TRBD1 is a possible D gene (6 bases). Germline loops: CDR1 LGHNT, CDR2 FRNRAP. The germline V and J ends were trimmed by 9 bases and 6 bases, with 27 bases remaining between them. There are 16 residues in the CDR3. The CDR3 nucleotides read TGTGCTAGCGCCAAATCGAGGACAGTGACTGGGAGCGAGCAGTACTTC. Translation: CASAKSRTVTGSEQYF.

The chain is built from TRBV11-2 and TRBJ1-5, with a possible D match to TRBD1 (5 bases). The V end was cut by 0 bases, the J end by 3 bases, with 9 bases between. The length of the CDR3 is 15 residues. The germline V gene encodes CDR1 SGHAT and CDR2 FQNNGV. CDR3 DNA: TGTGCCAGCAGCTTAGATTCAGGGTACAATCAGCCCCAGCATTTT. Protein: CASSLDSGYNQPQHF.

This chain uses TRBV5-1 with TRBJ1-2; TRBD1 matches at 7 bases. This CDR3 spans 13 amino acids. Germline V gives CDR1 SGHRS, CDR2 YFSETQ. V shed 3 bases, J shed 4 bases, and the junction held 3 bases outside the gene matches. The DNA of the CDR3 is TGCGCCAGCAGCTGGGGGACAGCCTATGGCTACACCTTC. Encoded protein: CASSWGTAYGYTF.

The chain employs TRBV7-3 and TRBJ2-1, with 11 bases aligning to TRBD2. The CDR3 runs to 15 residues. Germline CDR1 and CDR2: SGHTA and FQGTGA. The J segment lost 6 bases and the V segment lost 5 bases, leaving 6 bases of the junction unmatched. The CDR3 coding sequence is TGTGCCAGCAGCGTCGGGACTAGCGGCGTCAATGAGCAGTTCTTC. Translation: CASSVGTSGVNEQFF. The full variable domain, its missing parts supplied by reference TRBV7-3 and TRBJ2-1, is GAGVSQTPSNKVTEKGKYVELRCDPISGHTALYWYRQSLGQGPEFLIYFQGTGAADDSGLPNDRFFAVRPEGSVSTLKIQRTERGDSAVYLCASSVGTSGVNEQFFGPGTRLTVL.

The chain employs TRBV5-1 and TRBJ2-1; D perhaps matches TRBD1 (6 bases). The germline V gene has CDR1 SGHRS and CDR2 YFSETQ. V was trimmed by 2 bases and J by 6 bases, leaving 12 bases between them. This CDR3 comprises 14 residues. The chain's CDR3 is CASSLQQGVNEQFF. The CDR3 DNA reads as TGCGCCAGCAGCTTACAACAGGGAGTCAATGAGCAGTTCTTC.

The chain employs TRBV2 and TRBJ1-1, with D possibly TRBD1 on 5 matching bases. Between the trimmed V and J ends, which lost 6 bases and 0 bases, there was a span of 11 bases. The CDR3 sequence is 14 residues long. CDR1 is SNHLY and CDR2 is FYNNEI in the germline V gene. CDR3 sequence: CASRRQYMNTEAFF. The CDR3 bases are TGTGCCAGCAGACGACAGTACATGAACACTGAAGCTTTCTTT.

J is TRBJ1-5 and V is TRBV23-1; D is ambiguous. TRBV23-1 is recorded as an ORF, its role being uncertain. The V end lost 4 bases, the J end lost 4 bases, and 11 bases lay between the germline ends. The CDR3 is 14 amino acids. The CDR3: CASSRVGGNQPQHF. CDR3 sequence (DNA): TGCGCCAGCAGTCGGGTTGGCGGGAATCAGCCCCAGCATTTT.

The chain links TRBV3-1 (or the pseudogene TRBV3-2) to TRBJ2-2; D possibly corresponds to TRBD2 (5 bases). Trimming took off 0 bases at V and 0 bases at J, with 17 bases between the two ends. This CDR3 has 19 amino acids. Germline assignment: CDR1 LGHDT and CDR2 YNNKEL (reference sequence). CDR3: CASSQDTASPNANTGELFF. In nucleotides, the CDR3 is TGTGCCAGCAGCCAAGATACGGCTAGCCCCAATGCGAACACCGGGGAGCTGTTTTTT.

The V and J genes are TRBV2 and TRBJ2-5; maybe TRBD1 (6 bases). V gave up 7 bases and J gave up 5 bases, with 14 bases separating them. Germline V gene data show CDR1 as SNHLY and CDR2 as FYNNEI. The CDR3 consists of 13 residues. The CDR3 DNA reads TGTGCCAGCATCCTTGGAACAGGGGAGACCCAGTACTTC. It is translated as CASILGTGETQYF.

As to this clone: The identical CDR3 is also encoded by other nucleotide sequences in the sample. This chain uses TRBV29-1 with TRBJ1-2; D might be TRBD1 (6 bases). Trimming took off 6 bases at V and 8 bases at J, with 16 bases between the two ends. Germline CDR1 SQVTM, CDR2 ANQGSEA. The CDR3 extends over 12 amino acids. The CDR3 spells CSVGGQFDGYTF. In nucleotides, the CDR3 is TGCAGCGTCGGGGGGCAGTTTGACGGCTACACCTTC. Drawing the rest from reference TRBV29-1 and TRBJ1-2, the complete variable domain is SAVISQKPSRDICQRGTSLTIQCQVDSQVTMMFWYRQQPGQSLTLIATANQGSEATYESGFVIDKFPISRPNLTFSTLTVSNMSPEDSSIYLCSVGGQFDGYTFGSGTRLTVV.

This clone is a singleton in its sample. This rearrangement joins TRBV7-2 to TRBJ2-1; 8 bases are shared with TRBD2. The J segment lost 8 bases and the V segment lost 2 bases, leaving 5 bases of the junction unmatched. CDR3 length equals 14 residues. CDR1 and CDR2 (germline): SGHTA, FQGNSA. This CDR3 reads CASSLYLGGDEQFF. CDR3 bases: TGTGCCAGCAGCTTATATCTCGGGGGGGATGAGCAGTTCTTC.

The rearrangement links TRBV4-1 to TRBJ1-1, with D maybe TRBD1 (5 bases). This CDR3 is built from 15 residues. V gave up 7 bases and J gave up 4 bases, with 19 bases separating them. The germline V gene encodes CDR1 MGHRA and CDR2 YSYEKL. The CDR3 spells CASNPRQLSSTEAFF. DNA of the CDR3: TGCGCCAGCAACCCAAGACAGCTTTCTAGCACTGAAGCTTTCTTT.

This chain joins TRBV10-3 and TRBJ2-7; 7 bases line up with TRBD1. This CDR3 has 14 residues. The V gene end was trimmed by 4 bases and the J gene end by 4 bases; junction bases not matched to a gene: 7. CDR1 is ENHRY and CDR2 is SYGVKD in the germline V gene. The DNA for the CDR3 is TGTGCCATCAGTGTAAACAGGGGTGGATACGAGCAGTACTTC. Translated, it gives CAISVNRGGYEQYF.

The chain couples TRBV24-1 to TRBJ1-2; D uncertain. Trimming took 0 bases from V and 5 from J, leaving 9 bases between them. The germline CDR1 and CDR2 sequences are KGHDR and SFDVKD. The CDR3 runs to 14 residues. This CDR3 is CATSDLGSTYGYTF. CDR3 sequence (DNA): TGTGCCACCAGTGATTTGGGATCGACTTATGGCTACACCTTC.

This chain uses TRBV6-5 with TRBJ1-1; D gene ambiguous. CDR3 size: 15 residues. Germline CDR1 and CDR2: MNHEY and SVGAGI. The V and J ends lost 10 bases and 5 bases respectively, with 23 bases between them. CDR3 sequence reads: CATRTLRLRGTEAFF. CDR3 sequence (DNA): TGTGCCACCCGTACCCTTAGGTTGCGAGGGACTGAAGCTTTCTTT.

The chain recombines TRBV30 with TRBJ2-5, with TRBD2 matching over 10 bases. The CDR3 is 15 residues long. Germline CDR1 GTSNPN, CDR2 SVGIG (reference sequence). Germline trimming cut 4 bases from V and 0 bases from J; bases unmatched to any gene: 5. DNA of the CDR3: TGTGCCTGGAATCTACTAGCGGGGAACCAAGAGACCCAGTACTTC. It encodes CAWNLLAGNQETQYF.

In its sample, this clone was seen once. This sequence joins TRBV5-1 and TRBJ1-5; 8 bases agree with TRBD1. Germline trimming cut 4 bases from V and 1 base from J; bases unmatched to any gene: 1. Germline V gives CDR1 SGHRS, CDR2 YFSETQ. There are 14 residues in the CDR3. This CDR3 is CASSRTGSNQPQHF. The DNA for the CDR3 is TGCGCCAGCAGCAGGACAGGGAGCAATCAGCCCCAGCATTTT. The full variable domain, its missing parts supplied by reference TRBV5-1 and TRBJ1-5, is KAGVTQTPRYLIKTRGQQVTLSCSPISGHRSVSWYQQTPGQGLQFLFEYFSETQRNKGNFPGRFSGRQFSNSRSEMNVSTLELGDSALYLCASSRTGSNQPQHFGDGTRLSIL.

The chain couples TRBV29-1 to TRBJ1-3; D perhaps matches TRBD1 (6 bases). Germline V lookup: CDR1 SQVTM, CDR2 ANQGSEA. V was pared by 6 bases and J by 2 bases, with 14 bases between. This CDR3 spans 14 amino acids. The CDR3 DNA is TGCAGCGTCGACGTCGGGGGGCCTGGAAACACCATATATTTT. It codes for CSVDVGGPGNTIYF.